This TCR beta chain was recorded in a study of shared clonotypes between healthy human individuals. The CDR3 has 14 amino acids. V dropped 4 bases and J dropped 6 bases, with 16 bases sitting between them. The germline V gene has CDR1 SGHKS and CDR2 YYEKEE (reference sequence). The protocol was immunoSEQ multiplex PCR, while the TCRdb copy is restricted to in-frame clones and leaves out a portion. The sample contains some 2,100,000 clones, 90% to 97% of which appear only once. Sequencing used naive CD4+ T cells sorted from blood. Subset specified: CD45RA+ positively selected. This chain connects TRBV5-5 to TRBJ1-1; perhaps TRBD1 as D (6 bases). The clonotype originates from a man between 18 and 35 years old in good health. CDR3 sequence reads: CASSITGNSAEAFF. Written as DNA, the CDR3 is TGTGCCAGCAGCATTACAGGGAACAGCGCTGAAGCTTTCTTT. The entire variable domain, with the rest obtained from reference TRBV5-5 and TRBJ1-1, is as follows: DAGVTQSPTHLIKTRGQQVTLRCSPISGHKSVSWYQQVLGQGPQFIFQYYEKEERGRGNFPDRFSARQFPNYSSELNVNALLLGDSALYLCASSITGNSAEAFFGQGTRLTVV.